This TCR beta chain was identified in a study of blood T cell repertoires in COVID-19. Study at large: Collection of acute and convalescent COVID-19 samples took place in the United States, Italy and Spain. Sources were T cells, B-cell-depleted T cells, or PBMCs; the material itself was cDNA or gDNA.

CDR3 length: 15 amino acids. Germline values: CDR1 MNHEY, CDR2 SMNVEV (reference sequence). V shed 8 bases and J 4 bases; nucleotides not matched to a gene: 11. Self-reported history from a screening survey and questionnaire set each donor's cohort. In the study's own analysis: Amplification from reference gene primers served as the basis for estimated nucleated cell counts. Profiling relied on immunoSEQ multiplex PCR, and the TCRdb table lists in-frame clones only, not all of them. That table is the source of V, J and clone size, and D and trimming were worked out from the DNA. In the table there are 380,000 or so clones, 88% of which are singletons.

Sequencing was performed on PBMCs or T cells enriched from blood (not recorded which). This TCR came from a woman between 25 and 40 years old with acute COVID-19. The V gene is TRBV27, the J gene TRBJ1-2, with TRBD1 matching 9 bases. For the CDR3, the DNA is TGTGCCAGCTCAACCCCCGGGACAGGGTTCTATGGCTACACCTTC. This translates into CASSTPGTGFYGYTF.